This T cell receptor beta chain was observed in a study of T cells in Graves' hyperthyroidism and ophthalmopathy. Points from the study as a whole: Patients with ophthalmopathy were separated from those with stable hyperthyroidism by a 13 V-J model.

Cells are PBMCs isolated from about 10 ml of fresh blood. Researchers amplified the TCR beta CDR3 regions from RNA transcripts. HTBI primers were used for first-round RT-PCR of the TCR CDR3. TCRdb called the multiplex PCR reads again in MiXCR, with one record for every CDR3 protein. The data show 400,000 to 450,000 distinct CDR3 sequences, roughly 14% seen once. This clonotype came up many times. Its antigen is as yet unknown. Germline and junction disagree at one end, which may indicate a read error. The sample consisted of blood. This sequence was found in a man younger than 35 with Graves' ophthalmopathy.

CDR3 sequence (DNA): TGTGCCAGCAGCTTAGGGGACAGGCAAGGGACCCAGTACTTC. Translated: CASSLGDRQGTQYF. V gene TRBV11-2 combines with J gene TRBJ2-5; 8 bases fit TRBD1. Germline CDR1 SGHAT, CDR2 FQNNGV. The CDR3 is made up of 14 amino acids.